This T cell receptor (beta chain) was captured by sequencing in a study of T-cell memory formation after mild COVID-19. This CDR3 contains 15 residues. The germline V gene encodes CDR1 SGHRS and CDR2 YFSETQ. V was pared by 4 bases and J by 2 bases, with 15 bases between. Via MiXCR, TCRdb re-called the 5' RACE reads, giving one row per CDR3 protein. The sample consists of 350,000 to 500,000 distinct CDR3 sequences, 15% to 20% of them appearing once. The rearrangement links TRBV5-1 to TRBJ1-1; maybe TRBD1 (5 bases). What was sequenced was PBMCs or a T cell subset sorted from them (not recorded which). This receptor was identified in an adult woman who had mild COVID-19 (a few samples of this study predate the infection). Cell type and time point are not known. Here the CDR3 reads CASSKEGDSNTEAFF. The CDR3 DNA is TGCGCCAGCAGCAAGGAAGGGGACTCAAACACTGAAGCTTTCTTT.